The TCR beta chain under discussion was sequenced for a study of blood T cell repertoires in COVID-19. Trimming at V came to 5 bases and at J to 2 bases, leaving 15 bases not matched to a gene. The germline gives CDR1 SGHNT, CDR2 YYREEE (reference sequence). CDR3 length: 18 amino acids. Generated by immunoSEQ multiplex PCR, the TCRdb table keeps only in-frame clones and is missing some. The sample lists fewer than 200,000 clones; around four fifths were seen once. The J gene is TRBJ2-5, the V gene TRBV5-4; 10 nucleotides match TRBD1. The material sequenced was peripheral blood. This receptor was taken from a woman over 75 with COVID-19, enrolled during active disease. CDR3 in amino acids: CASSRLGGGQGGQETQYF. The CDR3 region has the DNA TGTGCCAGCAGTAGATTGGGGGGAGGACAGGGGGGTCAAGAGACCCAGTACTTC.